Each of the 19 T cell receptor beta chains below was sequenced from the same sample in a study of T cell repertoires in cytomegalovirus infection. TCRdb reprocessed the reads via MiXCR and lists one record per CDR3 protein. The sample lists around 450,000 distinct CDR3 sequences, about 10% seen once, with 10% in the top ten. The specimen was PBMCs. Receptors originate from a human donor in good health (CMV status not recorded). Some clones in this sample may be carry-over from other donors' samples.

Many counts were recorded for this clonotype. The chain uses TRBV12-3 or TRBV12-4 and TRBJ2-5; TRBD1 aligns across 8 bases. V was pared by 3 bases and J by 7 bases, with 4 bases of the junction left unmatched. This CDR3 has 13 amino acids. Here the CDR3 DNA reads TGTGCCAGCAGTTTGACAGGGGTAGGGACCCAGTACTTC. It codes for CASSLTGVGTQYF.

The V gene is TRBV19, the J gene TRBJ1-1; no reliable D call. The CDR3 covers 13 residues. V was trimmed by 2 bases and J by 3 bases, leaving 7 bases between them. Germline V gives CDR1 LNHDA, CDR2 SQIVND (reference sequence). The CDR3 loop reads CASSIPRYTEAFF. The CDR3 bases are TGTGCCAGTAGTATACCAAGATACACTGAAGCTTTCTTT.

The J gene is TRBJ1-2, the V gene TRBV20-1, with D maybe TRBD1 (6 bases). Trimming removed 2 bases from V and 5 bases from J, with 18 bases in between. CDR1 is DFQATT and CDR2 is SNEGSKA in the germline V gene (reference sequence). The CDR3 contains 15 residues. For the CDR3, the DNA is TGCAGTGCTAGAACCCCCCCCGGGACACCTTATGGCTACACCTTC. This gives the protein CSARTPPGTPYGYTF.

The gene calls are TRBV19 and TRBJ2-1; D possibly corresponds to TRBD2 (5 bases). This CDR3 contains 14 residues. CDR1 is LNHDA and CDR2 is SQIVND in the germline V gene (reference sequence). Between the trimmed V and J ends, which lost 1 base and 6 bases, there was a span of 10 bases. CDR3 DNA sequence: TGTGCCAGTAGTATAGCGGAGGTCATCAATGAGCAGTTCTTC. Protein: CASSIAEVINEQFF.

This clonotype was observed many times. This chain connects TRBV5-6 to TRBJ2-7; a possible D gene is TRBD1 (5 bases). V shed 3 bases and J shed 3 bases, with 13 bases lying between them. The CDR3 sequence is 14 residues long. From germline, CDR1 is SGHDT and CDR2 YYEEEE. The CDR3 is CASSSTERVYEQYF. CDR3 nucleotide sequence: TGTGCCAGCAGCTCGACAGAAAGGGTCTACGAGCAGTACTTC.

This clonotype was picked up a small number of times. This chain links TRBV28 with TRBJ2-3; TRBD1 might be the D (6 bases). V lost 1 base and J lost 2, with 13 bases in between. This CDR3 spans 16 amino acids. CDR1 and CDR2 from the germline V gene are MDHEN and SYDVKM. CDR3: CASSLSSGQITDTQYF. The CDR3 coding sequence is TGTGCCAGCAGTTTATCGTCCGGACAGATCACAGATACGCAGTATTTT.

The sample holds many counts of this clonotype. Written as DNA, the CDR3 is TGTGCCAGCAGCTTAAGACGGAAGAACACCGGGGAGCTGTTTTTT. Encoded protein: CASSLRRKNTGELFF. The chain has TRBV28 and TRBJ2-2; D ambiguous. Germline assignment: CDR1 MDHEN and CDR2 SYDVKM. CDR3 length equals 15 residues. V lost 6 bases and J lost 1, with 12 bases in between.

This clonotype has ten or more counts. The chain joins TRBV4-1 to TRBJ1-1; the D gene is possibly TRBD1 (6 bases). CDR1 and CDR2 (germline): MGHRA, YSYEKL. Trimming took 0 bases from V and 5 from J, leaving 10 bases between them. The CDR3 extends over 14 amino acids. In DNA form, the CDR3 reads TGCGCCAGCAGCCAAGAGGGGGCAGGGACTGAAGCTTTCTTT. It is translated as CASSQEGAGTEAFF.

This clonotype was recorded many times. The rearrangement uses TRBV7-2 and TRBJ2-1, with 9 bases matching TRBD2. Trimming at V came to 0 bases and at J to 6 bases, leaving 3 bases not matched to a gene. Germline-derived CDR1 and CDR2 are SGHTA and FQGNSA. The CDR3 sequence is 15 residues long. CDR3 nucleotide sequence: TGTGCCAGCAGCTTAGCGAGCGGGAGGACCAATGAGCAGTTCTTC. It is translated as CASSLASGRTNEQFF.

This clonotype was seen ten or more times. The genes are TRBV5-1 and TRBJ1-2, with 7 positions matching TRBD1. The CDR3 spans 12 residues. J was trimmed by 7 bases and V by 8 bases; bases with no gene match: 8. CDR1 is SGHRS, CDR2 YFSETQ, per germline. The CDR3 is CASSQGMGGYTF. CDR3 bases: TGCGCCAGTTCACAGGGGATGGGTGGCTACACCTTC.

This clonotype occurred many times. This chain links TRBV11-2 with TRBJ1-6; tentatively, D is TRBD1 (6 bases). Looked up from germline, CDR1 is SGHAT and CDR2 is FQNNGV. V lost 1 base and J lost 8, with 12 bases in between. The CDR3 extends over 15 amino acids. The CDR3 region is CASSLVGGGYSPLHF. The CDR3 bases are TGTGCCAGCAGCTTAGTGGGGGGCGGTTATTCACCCCTCCACTTT. Full variable domain (outside the CDR3, taken from reference TRBV11-2 and TRBJ1-6): EAGVAQSPRYKIIEKRQSVAFWCNPISGHATLYWYQQILGQGPKLLIQFQNNGVVDDSQLPKDRFSAERLKGVDSTLKIQPAKLEDSAVYLCASSLVGGGYSPLHFGNGTRLTVT.

The chain joins TRBV4-2 to TRBJ1-2, with 9 positions matching TRBD1. V was clipped by 5 bases and J by 7 bases; unmatched bases: 5. Germline V CDR1 and CDR2: LGHNA, YNFKEQ. The length of the CDR3 is 13 residues. The CDR3 DNA follows: TGTGCCAGCAGCTGGGACAGGGAGGGTGGCTACACCTTC. It encodes CASSWDREGGYTF.

Many counts were recorded for this clonotype. This chain joins TRBV7-9 and TRBJ2-7, with 9 nucleotides matching TRBD1. This CDR3 comprises 13 residues. The J segment lost 3 bases and the V segment lost 5 bases, leaving 2 bases of the junction unmatched. CDR1 and CDR2 from the germline V gene are SEHNR and FQNEAQ (reference sequence). The CDR3 protein is CASSPGQGYEQYF. CDR3 sequence (DNA): TGTGCCAGCAGCCCGGGACAGGGCTACGAGCAGTACTTC.

This clonotype was detected many times. The chain joins TRBV19 to TRBJ1-2; the D is unclear. CDR3 size: 16 residues. Deletions cut 3 bases from V and 0 bases from J, with 14 bases between. Per the germline V gene, CDR1 is LNHDA and CDR2 is SQIVND (reference sequence). The CDR3 loop is CASSIASVSSNYGYTF. CDR3 DNA: TGTGCCAGTAGTATCGCGTCAGTCTCTTCTAACTATGGCTACACCTTC.

The table lists this clonotype with a few counts. The CDR3 DNA follows: TGCAGCGTTCGGGACTTGAACACTGAAGCTTTCTTT. Translated: CSVRDLNTEAFF. The chain carries TRBV29-1 and TRBJ1-1; a weak D match, TRBD1 (5 bases). Per the germline V gene, CDR1 is SQVTM and CDR2 is ANQGSEA. The CDR3 consists of 12 residues. The V and J ends lost 5 bases and 0 bases respectively, with 7 bases between them.

The rearrangement joins TRBV20-1 to TRBJ1-6; 7 nucleotides line up with TRBD1. The CDR3 covers 13 residues. Trimming took 5 bases from V and 10 from J; bases not matched to a gene: 8. Per the germline V gene, CDR1 is DFQATT and CDR2 is SNEGSKA (reference sequence). CDR3 sequence reads: CSARRDRESPLHF. CDR3 nucleotides: TGCAGTGCTCGCCGGGACAGAGAATCACCCCTCCACTTT.

This clonotype was counted at least ten times. The chain employs TRBV6-6 and TRBJ2-1, with D unclear. V was cut by 0 bases and J by 3 bases, with 12 bases left in between. CDR3 size: 16 residues. CDR1 MNHNY and CDR2 SVGAGI come from the germline V gene (reference sequence). CDR3 in amino acids: CASSYSFSPGYNEQFF. CDR3 sequence (DNA): TGTGCCAGCAGTTACTCGTTCAGCCCTGGCTACAATGAGCAGTTCTTC.

The chain joins TRBV5-8 to TRBJ1-1; no firm D call. The CDR3 loop spans 14 amino acids. Germline V gene lookup returns CDR1 SGHTS and CDR2 YDEGEE. Between the trimmed V and J ends, which lost 0 bases and 4 bases, there was a span of 10 bases. CDR3 DNA sequence: TGTGCCAGCAGCTTGGTTCCCCTCGGCACTGAAGCTTTCTTT. It encodes CASSLVPLGTEAFF. The entire variable domain, with the rest obtained from reference TRBV5-8 and TRBJ1-1, is as follows: EAGVTQSPTHLIKTRGQQATLRCSPISGHTSVYWYQQALGLGLQFLLWYDEGEERNRGNFPPRFSGRQFPNYSSELNVNALELEDSALYLCASSLVPLGTEAFFGQGTRLTVV.

Ten or more counts support this clonotype. The chain couples TRBV5-5 to TRBJ2-5; D possibly corresponds to TRBD1 (6 bases). This CDR3 contains 14 residues. The germline CDR1 and CDR2 sequences are SGHKS and YYEKEE (reference sequence). V was shortened by 4 bases and J by 7 bases, with 17 bases between the two germline ends. The CDR3 bases are TGTGCCAGCAGCACCGACCGGGACACCATGACCCAGTACTTC. This gives the protein CASSTDRDTMTQYF.